This T cell receptor beta chain was profiled in a study of human T cells and chemical hapten exposure. Study summary: The upper back received 0.01% DPC by patch testing, with results read at 6 days.

The study used a library that attached unique molecular identifiers to individual cDNA molecules. Each CDR3 protein gets one entry after TCRdb re-called the RACE reads with MiXCR. The sample contains approximately 370,000 distinct CDR3 sequences, approximately 5% of which appear only once. The time point: pre-sensitization, week 0. This sample's treatment: therapeutic diphenylcyclopropenone sensitization with weekly scalp DPC. Findings and caveats of the study: There was no change with DPC sensitization in TCRs above 1 in 1000 frequency.

This clonotype has more than one count but fewer than ten. Its matching antigen is unknown. V was clipped by 2 bases and J by 9 bases; unmatched bases: 7. This CDR3 spans 14 amino acids. CDR1 and CDR2 (germline): LGHDT, YNNKEL (reference sequence). This rearrangement joins TRBV3-1 to TRBJ2-1, with 7 positions matching TRBD1. The origin of this receptor is a woman younger than 35 with alopecia areata. Some clones in this sample may be carry-over from other donors' samples. The sample was whole blood, taken in connection with sensitization to the hapten diphenylcyclopropenone (DPC). The CDR3 is CASSQSGTVPEQFF. In DNA form, the CDR3 reads TGTGCCAGCAGCCAATCAGGGACAGTGCCTGAGCAGTTCTTC.